This TCR beta chain was retrieved from a study of OX40 agonist ivuxolimab in advanced cancers. Germline assignment: CDR1 SSHAT and CDR2 FNYEAQ (reference sequence). The CDR3 spans 15 residues. As concerns this clone: Its antigen is currently unknown. One end of the junction is discordant with germline, which a read error may explain.

Study-wide results and caveats: The antigen specificity of the peripheral T cells (those that were expanded) was not determined.

Clones were read by immunoSEQ multiplex PCR, and TCRdb kept only the in-frame ones, dropping some. Here the sample spans 70,000 or so clones, approximately 80% being singletons. This TCR was recovered from an adult with an advanced solid tumor such as melanoma, head and neck, liver or kidney cancer. This chain connects TRBV7-7 to TRBJ2-1; TRBD2 aligns across 7 bases. The source was CD4+ or CD8+ T cells sorted from blood, collected in a trial of the OX40 agonist ivuxolimab. CDR3 coding DNA: TGTGCCAGCAGCCCGGGACTAATCTCCTCCAATGAGCAGTTCTTC. The encoded protein is CASSPGLISSNEQFF. The full variable domain, in which reference TRBV7-7 and TRBJ2-1 provide the parts outside the CDR3, is GAGVSQSPRYKVTKRGQDVTLRCDPISSHATLYWYQQALGQGPEFLTYFNYEAQPDKSGLPSDRFSAERPEGSISTLTIQRTEQRDSAMYRCASSPGLISSNEQFFGPGTRLTVL.